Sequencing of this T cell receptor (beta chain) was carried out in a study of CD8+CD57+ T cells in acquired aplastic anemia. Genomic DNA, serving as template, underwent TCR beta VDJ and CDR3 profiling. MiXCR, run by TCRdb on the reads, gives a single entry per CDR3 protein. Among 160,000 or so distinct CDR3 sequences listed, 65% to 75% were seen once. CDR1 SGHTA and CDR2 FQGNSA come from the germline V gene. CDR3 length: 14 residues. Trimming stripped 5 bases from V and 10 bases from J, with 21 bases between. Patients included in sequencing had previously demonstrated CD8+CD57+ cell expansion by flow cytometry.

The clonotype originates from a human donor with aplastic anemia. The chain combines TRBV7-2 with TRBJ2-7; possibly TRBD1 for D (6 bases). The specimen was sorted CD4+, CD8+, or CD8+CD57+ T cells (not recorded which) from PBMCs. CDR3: CASSPYRVGEAQYF. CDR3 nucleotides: TGTGCCAGCAGCCCATACAGGGTGGGAGAGGCCCAGTACTTC.